One and the same sample provided the 7 T cell receptor beta chains below, sequenced in a study of T-cell reconstitution after alpha-beta-depleted transplantation in children. TCRbeta library construction was performed incorporating unique molecular identifiers. TCRdb processed the PCR reads anew with MiXCR; each CDR3 protein has one entry. Among about 980,000 distinct CDR3 sequences listed, about 30% were seen once. Sample: PBMCs, mostly from graft donor cells, taken 360 days after TCRalphabeta/CD19-depleted stem cell transplant. These receptors all come from a boy in the first two years of life who had a stem cell transplant for SCID, so the T cells may come from the graft donor.

This chain joins TRBV12-3 or TRBV12-4 and TRBJ2-3, with 7 bases that match TRBD1. CDR3 length: 18 residues. Trimming at V came to 0 bases and at J to 3 bases, leaving 12 bases not matched to a gene. DNA of the CDR3: TGTGCCAGCAGTTTAGCCATGGTCGGGGCAGGGGGAACAGATACGCAGTATTTT. Its protein is CASSLAMVGAGGTDTQYF.

This clonotype was seen only a few times. The chain uses TRBV2 and TRBJ2-2; D is ambiguous. CDR1 SNHLY and CDR2 FYNNEI come from the germline V gene. This CDR3 has 14 residues. V was shortened by 10 bases and J by 4 bases, with 16 bases between the two germline ends. Written as DNA, the CDR3 is TGTGCCACCAGCGCAGACCCTCCCACCGGGGAGCTGTTTTTT. This codes for CATSADPPTGELFF.

This clonotype appeared a few times. The rearrangement uses TRBV20-1 and TRBJ2-3; D gene unclear. CDR3 length: 14 residues. The ends were cut back, 5 bases at V and 1 base at J, with 13 bases in the middle. CDR1 is DFQATT, CDR2 SNEGSKA, per germline (reference sequence). The CDR3 sequence: CSAPKLLGTDTQYF. In DNA, the CDR3 is TGCAGTGCTCCCAAATTGCTGGGCACAGATACGCAGTATTTT.

CDR3 region: CASSLVIRGGYTF. DNA of the CDR3: TGTGCCAGCAGCTTAGTAATAAGGGGTGGCTACACCTTC. V gene TRBV7-2 combines with J gene TRBJ1-2, with D possibly matching TRBD1 (5 bases). Looked up from germline, CDR1 is SGHTA and CDR2 is FQGNSA. The ends were cut back, 1 base at V and 7 bases at J, with 10 bases in the middle. The CDR3 has 13 residues.

This clonotype was observed at least ten times. The chain combines TRBV12-3 or TRBV12-4 with TRBJ2-7; TRBD1 aligns across 11 bases. The V gene end was trimmed by 6 bases and the J gene end by 3 bases; junction bases not matched to a gene: 13. This CDR3 contains 17 residues. DNA of the CDR3: TGTGCCAGCAGCCATAATATCGCGGGGACAGGGGGCTACGAGCAGTACTTC. It is translated as CASSHNIAGTGGYEQYF.

This clonotype was recorded a few times. The rearrangement links TRBV10-3 to TRBJ2-7, with 9 bases identical to TRBD1. With 3 bases clipped from V and 4 bases from J, the junction kept 10 bases outside the gene matches. Germline CDR1 reads ENHRY; CDR2 reads SYGVKD. The CDR3 totals 16 residues. CDR3 protein: CAISEGAAQGAYEQYF. DNA of the CDR3: TGTGCCATCAGTGAAGGGGCCGCACAGGGGGCTTACGAGCAGTACTTC.

This clonotype has at least ten counts. The chain's CDR3 is CSANREAQPQHF. CDR3 nucleotide sequence: TGCAGTGCTAACAGGGAGGCTCAGCCCCAGCATTTT. V and J are TRBV20-1 and TRBJ1-5, with D possibly matching TRBD1 (6 bases). Germline loops: CDR1 DFQATT, CDR2 SNEGSKA (reference sequence). V was pared by 4 bases and J by 6 bases, with 10 bases between. The CDR3 length is 12 residues.